This TCR beta chain was sequenced for a study of T-cell memory formation after mild COVID-19. Looking at the study overall: There were largely donor-specific TCR clusters.

In germline, CDR1 is SQVTM, CDR2 ANQGSEA. V dropped 5 bases and J dropped 2; count of bases not matched to a gene: 9. This CDR3 has 15 amino acids. In this sample, this clonotype turned up many times. Its antigen is unidentified. TCRdb used MiXCR to reprocess the 5' RACE reads, holding one entry per CDR3 protein. This sample has just under 550,000 distinct CDR3 sequences; 20% occur once, and the top ten carry under 15%. Study-wide points: Clones contracting day 15 to 85 were balanced CD4/CD8; later expanders leaned CD4+. Some responding clones appeared in pre-infection memory, suggesting cross-reactive memory joined.

Material: PBMCs or a T cell subset sorted from them (not recorded which). The receptor was derived from an adult woman who had mild COVID-19 (a few samples of this study predate the infection). Cell type and time point are not known. The V gene is TRBV29-1, the J gene TRBJ2-1; 7 positions match TRBD2. The CDR3 region has the DNA TGCAGCGTTAAACCGGCCGGGACTACCTACAATGAGCAGTTCTTC. Translation gives CSVKPAGTTYNEQFF.